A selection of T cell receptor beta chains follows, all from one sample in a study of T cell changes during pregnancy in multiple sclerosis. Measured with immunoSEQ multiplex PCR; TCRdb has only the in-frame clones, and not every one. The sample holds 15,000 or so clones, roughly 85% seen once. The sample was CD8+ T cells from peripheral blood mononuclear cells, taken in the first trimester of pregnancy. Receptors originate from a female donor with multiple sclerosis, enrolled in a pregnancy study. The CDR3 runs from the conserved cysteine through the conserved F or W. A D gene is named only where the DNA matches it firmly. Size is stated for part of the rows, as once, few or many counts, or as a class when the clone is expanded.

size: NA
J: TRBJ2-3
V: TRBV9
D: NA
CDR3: CASSVNPGRARPSDTQYF
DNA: TGTGCCAGCAGCGTTAACCCGGGCAGGGCTCGCCCGAGCGATACGCAGTATTTT

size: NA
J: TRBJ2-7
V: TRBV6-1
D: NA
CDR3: CASSEIQPYEQYF
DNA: TGTGCCAGCAGTGAAATACAGCCCTACGAGCAGTACTTC

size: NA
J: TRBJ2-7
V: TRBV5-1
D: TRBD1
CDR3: CASSSWDREYEQYF
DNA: TGCGCCAGCAGCTCCTGGGACAGGGAGTACGAGCAGTACTTC

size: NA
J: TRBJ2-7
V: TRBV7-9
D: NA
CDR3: CASSSLDEQYF
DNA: TGTGCCAGCAGCTCCTTAGACGAGCAGTACTTC

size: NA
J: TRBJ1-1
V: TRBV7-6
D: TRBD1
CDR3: CASSLVWGTGAGTEAFF
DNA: TGTGCCAGCAGCTTAGTGTGGGGTACAGGGGCCGGGACTGAAGCTTTCTTT

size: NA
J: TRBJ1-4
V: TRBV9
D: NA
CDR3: CASSDSGTNEKLFF
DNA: TGTGCCAGCAGCGACAGTGGGACTAATGAAAAACTGTTTTTT

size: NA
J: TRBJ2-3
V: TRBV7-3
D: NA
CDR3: CASSSTTITDTQYF
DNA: TGTGCCAGCAGCTCAACGACAATCACAGATACGCAGTATTTT

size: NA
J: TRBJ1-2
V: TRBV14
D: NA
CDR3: CASSPDSVLYGYTF
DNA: TGTGCCAGCAGCCCTGACAGTGTTCTCTATGGCTACACCTTC

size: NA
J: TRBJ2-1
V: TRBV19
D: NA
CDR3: CASSPRGGGSWDEQFF
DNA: TGTGCCAGTAGTCCGCGTGGGGGCGGGAGTTGGGATGAGCAGTTCTTC

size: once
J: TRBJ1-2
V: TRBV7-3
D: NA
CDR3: CASSPSSGEVYGYTF
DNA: TGTGCCAGCAGCCCCTCCTCGGGGGAGGTCTATGGCTACACCTTC

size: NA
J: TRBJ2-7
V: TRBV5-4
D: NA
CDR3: CASSLALSSEQYF
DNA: TGTGCCAGCAGCTTGGCCCTCTCGTCCGAGCAGTACTTC

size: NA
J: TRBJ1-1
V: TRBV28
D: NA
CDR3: CASSPRPSPRTEAFF
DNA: TGTGCCAGCAGTCCCAGGCCGAGTCCCCGGACTGAAGCTTTCTTT

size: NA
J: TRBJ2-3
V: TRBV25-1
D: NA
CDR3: CASSEYLGPTDTQYF
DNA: TGTGCCAGCAGTGAATATCTGGGCCCCACGGATACGCAGTATTTT

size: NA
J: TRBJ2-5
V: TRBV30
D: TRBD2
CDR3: CAWTQGRLAVIQETQYF
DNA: TGTGCCTGGACACAGGGTCGACTAGCGGTTATACAAGAGACCCAGTACTTC

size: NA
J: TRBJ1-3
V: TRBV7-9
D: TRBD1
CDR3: CASSPPQTGAGNTIYF
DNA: TGTGCCAGCAGCCCACCCCAGACAGGGGCTGGAAACACCATATATTTT

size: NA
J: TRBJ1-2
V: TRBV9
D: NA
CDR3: CASSLQGNPDPYGYTF
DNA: TGTGCCAGCAGCTTACAGGGAAACCCCGACCCCTATGGCTACACCTTC

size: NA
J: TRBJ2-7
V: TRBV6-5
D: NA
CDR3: CASSYDPTGEQYF
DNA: TGTGCCAGCAGTTACGACCCAACGGGCGAGCAGTACTTC

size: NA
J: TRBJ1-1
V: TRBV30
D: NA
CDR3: CAWEQENPEAFF
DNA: TGTGCCTGGGAACAGGAAAACCCTGAAGCTTTCTTT

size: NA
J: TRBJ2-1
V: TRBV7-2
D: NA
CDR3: CASSLPPTAYNEQFF
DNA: TGTGCCAGCAGCCTACCTCCGACTGCCTACAATGAGCAGTTCTTC

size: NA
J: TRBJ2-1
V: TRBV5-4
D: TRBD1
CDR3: CASSLGGTVGLRQGFNEQFF
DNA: TGTGCCAGCAGCTTGGGGGGGACAGTGGGCTTGAGACAGGGGTTCAATGAGCAGTTCTTC

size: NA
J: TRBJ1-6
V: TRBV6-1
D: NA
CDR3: CACRDNYNSPLHF
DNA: TGTGCCTGCCGGGACAACTATAATTCACCCCTCCACTTT

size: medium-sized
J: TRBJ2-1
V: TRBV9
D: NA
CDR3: CASSASGVDEQFF
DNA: TGTGCCAGCAGCGCTTCGGGGGTCGATGAGCAGTTCTTC

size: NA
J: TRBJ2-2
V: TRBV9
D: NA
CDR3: CASSVGGPGELFF
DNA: TGTGCCAGCAGCGTAGGGGGCCCCGGGGAGCTGTTTTTT

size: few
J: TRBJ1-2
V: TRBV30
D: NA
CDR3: CAFRGYGYTF
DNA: TGTGCCTTCAGGGGCTATGGCTACACCTTC

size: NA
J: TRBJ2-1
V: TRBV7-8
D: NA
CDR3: CASSLDPNEQFF
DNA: TGTGCCAGCAGCTTAGATCCGAATGAGCAGTTCTTC

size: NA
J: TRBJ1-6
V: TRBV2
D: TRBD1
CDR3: CASSRTTSQGANNSPLHF
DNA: TGTGCCAGCAGTCGCACTACCTCACAGGGGGCGAATAATTCACCCCTCCACTTT

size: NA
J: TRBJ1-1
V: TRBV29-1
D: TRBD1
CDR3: CSARDSGSEAFF
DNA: TGCAGCGCTCGGGACAGTGGGTCTGAAGCTTTCTTT

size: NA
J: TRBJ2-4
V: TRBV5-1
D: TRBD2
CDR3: CASSPKGRDAKNIQYF
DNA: TGCGCCAGCAGCCCGAAGGGGAGGGACGCCAAAAACATTCAGTACTTC

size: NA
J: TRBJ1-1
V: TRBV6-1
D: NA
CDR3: CASSEVQGRTEAFF
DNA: TGTGCCAGCAGTGAAGTGCAGGGTCGGACTGAAGCTTTCTTT

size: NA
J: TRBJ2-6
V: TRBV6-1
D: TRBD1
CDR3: CASSGQGDSGANVLTF
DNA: TGTGCCAGCAGTGGACAGGGCGACTCTGGGGCCAACGTCCTGACTTTC

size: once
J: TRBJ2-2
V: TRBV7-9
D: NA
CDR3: CASSHDRGELFF
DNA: TGTGCCAGCAGCCACGACAGGGGGGAGCTGTTTTTT

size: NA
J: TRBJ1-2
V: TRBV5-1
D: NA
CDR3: CASSLAGEDYGYTF
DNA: TGCGCCAGCAGCTTGGCCGGGGAGGACTATGGCTACACCTTC

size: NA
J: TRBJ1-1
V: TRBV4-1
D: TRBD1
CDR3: CASSHPPGQGADTEAFF
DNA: TGCGCCAGCAGCCACCCCCCGGGACAGGGGGCCGACACTGAAGCTTTCTTT

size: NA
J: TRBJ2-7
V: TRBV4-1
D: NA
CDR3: CASSQAVGRAVDEQYF
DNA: TGCGCCAGCAGCCAAGCTGTCGGGAGAGCGGTTGACGAGCAGTACTTC

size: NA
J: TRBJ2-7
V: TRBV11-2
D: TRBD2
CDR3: CASAFWTSGLYEQYF
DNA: TGTGCCAGCGCCTTTTGGACTAGCGGCCTCTACGAGCAGTACTTC

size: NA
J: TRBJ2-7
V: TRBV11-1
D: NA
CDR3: CASSSSVTDLRVEQYF
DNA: TGTGCCAGCAGCTCGAGCGTGACAGACCTCCGGGTGGAGCAGTACTTC

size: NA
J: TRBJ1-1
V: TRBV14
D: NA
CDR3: CASSTTIQGNTEAFF
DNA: TGTGCCAGCAGTACGACGATACAGGGGAACACTGAAGCTTTCTTT

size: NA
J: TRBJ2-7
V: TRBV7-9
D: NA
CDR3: CASSFLGQGPYEQYF
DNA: TGTGCCAGCAGCTTCTTAGGGCAGGGTCCCTACGAGCAGTACTTC

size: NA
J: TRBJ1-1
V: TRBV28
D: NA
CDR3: CASSFWNTEAFF
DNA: TGTGCCAGCAGTTTCTGGAACACTGAAGCTTTCTTT

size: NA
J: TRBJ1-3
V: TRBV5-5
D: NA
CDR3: CASSLPTSAGNTIYF
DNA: TGTGCCAGCAGCCTACCGACATCAGCCGGAAACACCATATATTTT

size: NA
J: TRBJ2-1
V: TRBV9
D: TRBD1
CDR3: CASSYSGTGTYNEQFF
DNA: TGTGCCAGCAGCTACTCCGGGACAGGGACCTACAATGAGCAGTTCTTC

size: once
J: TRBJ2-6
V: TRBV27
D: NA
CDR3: CASGPGANVLTF
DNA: TGTGCCAGCGGCCCTGGGGCCAACGTCCTGACTTTC

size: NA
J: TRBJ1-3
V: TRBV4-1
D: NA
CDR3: CASSQEGLAGNGNTIYF
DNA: TGCGCCAGCAGCCAAGAAGGGTTGGCAGGGAATGGAAACACCATATATTTT

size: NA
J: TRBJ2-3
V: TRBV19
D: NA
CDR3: CASSRGATADTQYF
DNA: TGTGCCAGTAGTAGAGGAGCGACGGCAGATACGCAGTATTTT

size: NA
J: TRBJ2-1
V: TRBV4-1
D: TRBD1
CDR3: CASSQAPGGQYNEQFF
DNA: TGCGCCAGCAGCCAGGCCCCAGGGGGCCAATACAATGAGCAGTTCTTC

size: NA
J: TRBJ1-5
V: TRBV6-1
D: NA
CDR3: CASSLHRRHQPQHF
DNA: TGTGCCAGCAGCCTACACAGAAGGCATCAGCCCCAGCATTTT

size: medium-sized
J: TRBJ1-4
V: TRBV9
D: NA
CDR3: CASSPQGAYGEKLFF
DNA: TGTGCCAGCAGCCCCCAAGGGGCGTATGGTGAAAAACTGTTTTTT

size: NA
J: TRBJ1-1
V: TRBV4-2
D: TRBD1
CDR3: CASSSRDRPLVPEAFF
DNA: TGTGCCAGCAGCTCCAGGGACAGGCCCCTCGTACCTGAAGCTTTCTTT

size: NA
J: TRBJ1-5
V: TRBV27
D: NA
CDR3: CASSLAVNQPQHF
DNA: TGTGCCAGCAGTTTAGCGGTTAATCAGCCCCAGCATTTT

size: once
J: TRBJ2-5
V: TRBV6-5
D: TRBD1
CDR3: CASSTGVGRETQYF
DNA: TGTGCCAGCAGTACAGGGGTCGGGCGAGAGACCCAGTACTTC

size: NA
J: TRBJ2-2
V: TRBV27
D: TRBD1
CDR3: CASSLPDRGGTGELFF
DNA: TGTGCCAGCAGTTTGCCGGACAGGGGTGGAACCGGGGAGCTGTTTTTT

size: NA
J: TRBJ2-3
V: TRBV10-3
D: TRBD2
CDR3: CASSGETDTQYF
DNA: TGTGCCAGCAGCGGGGAGACAGATACGCAGTATTTT

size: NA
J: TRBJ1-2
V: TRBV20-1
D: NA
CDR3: CSAQGLEGYTF
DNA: TGCAGTGCCCAGGGACTTGAAGGCTACACCTTC